This TCR beta chain comes out of a study of blood T cell repertoires in COVID-19. Turning to the study itself: Spain, Italy and the United States supplied samples that represented acute and convalescent COVID-19. Nucleic acid was either cDNA or gDNA, and it came from T cells, B-cell-depleted T cells, or PBMCs.

Germline lookup yields CDR1 SEHNR and CDR2 FQNEAQ (reference sequence). V shed 1 base and J shed 0 bases, with 10 bases lying between them. CDR3 size: 16 residues. Remarks on this clone: This specimen includes other DNA sequences encoding the same CDR3.

Some clones are missing from TCRdb's copy, which holds only in-frame ones; the method was immunoSEQ multiplex PCR. The sample has roughly 380,000 clones; roughly 86% are singletons. The clonotype was recovered from a human donor with acute or convalescent COVID-19. The donor label of this sample is uncertain. This chain uses TRBV7-9 with TRBJ2-1; possibly TRBD2 for D (5 bases). The sample comprised peripheral blood. CDR3 region: CASSLGGPSSYNEQFF. CDR3 bases: TGTGCCAGCAGCTTAGGAGGGCCGAGCTCCTACAATGAGCAGTTCTTC.